Below are 13 T cell receptor beta chains sequenced from a single sample in a study of radiation and T cells in renal cell carcinoma. Regarding time point: blood 2 weeks post-SBRT. Treatment indicated: 15 Gy SBRT to primary tumor, nephrectomy 4 weeks later. Generated by immunoSEQ multiplex PCR, the TCRdb table keeps only in-frame clones and is missing some. The repertoire includes some 120,000 clones, about 88% of them detected once, and 5.8% sits in the top ten. Sequencing used blood, obtained from a patient whose treatment included radiotherapy and nephrectomy. These receptors were taken from a woman in her 70s with renal cell carcinoma.

The V and J genes are TRBV11-3 and TRBJ2-5; the match to TRBD1 covers 7 bases. V shed 6 bases and J 5 bases; nucleotides not matched to a gene: 12. This CDR3 has 15 amino acids. In germline, CDR1 is SGHNT, CDR2 YENEEA. The CDR3 is CASSLEGGDFETQYF. DNA of the CDR3: TGTGCCAGCAGTCTGGAAGGGGGCGATTTCGAGACCCAGTACTTC.

As concerns this clone: Other DNA sequences of this sample code for an identical CDR3. This chain links TRBV6-5 with TRBJ2-2, with D possibly matching TRBD1 (6 bases). CDR1 and CDR2 (germline): MNHEY, SVGAGI. There are 14 residues in the CDR3. V was shortened by 4 bases and J by 1 base, with 7 bases between the two germline ends. The DNA for the CDR3 is TGTGCCAGCAGTTGGGGGCAGAACACCGGGGAGCTGTTTTTT. Its translation: CASSWGQNTGELFF.

The chain uses TRBV18 and TRBJ2-6; D not certain. The germline gives CDR1 KGHSH, CDR2 LQKENI. The CDR3 has 16 amino acids. The ends were cut back, 0 bases at V and 0 bases at J, with 6 bases in the middle. The CDR3 loop reads CASSPPIGSGANVLTF. CDR3 nucleotides: TGTGCCAGCTCACCACCAATCGGCTCTGGGGCCAACGTCCTGACTTTC.

The chain couples TRBV6-6 to TRBJ1-3; D is undetermined. The CDR3 consists of 15 residues. Germline CDR1 MNHNY, CDR2 SVGAGI (reference sequence). V lost 0 bases and J 0 bases, leaving 6 bases between the germline ends. The CDR3 reads CASSYSPTSGNTIYF. The CDR3, as DNA: TGTGCCAGCAGTTACTCGCCCACCTCTGGAAACACCATATATTTT.

The chain carries TRBV29-1 and TRBJ2-3, with TRBD1 identical over 12 bases. The J segment lost 6 bases and the V segment lost 6 bases, leaving 10 bases of the junction unmatched. From germline, CDR1 is SQVTM and CDR2 ANQGSEA. The length of the CDR3 is 15 residues. The CDR3 is CSVPGQGAGWDTQYF. DNA of the CDR3: TGCAGCGTCCCGGGACAGGGGGCGGGGTGGGATACGCAGTATTTT.

The chain is built from TRBV2 and TRBJ2-5, with 14 positions matching TRBD2. V was pared by 5 bases and J by 4 bases, with 3 bases of the junction left unmatched. Looked up from germline, CDR1 is SNHLY and CDR2 is FYNNEI. This CDR3 contains 15 residues. CDR3 protein: CASSRLAGGPETQYF. In DNA form, the CDR3 reads TGTGCCAGCAGTCGACTAGCGGGGGGGCCAGAGACCCAGTACTTC.

The chain has TRBV19 and TRBJ1-1; no firm D call. Between the trimmed V and J ends, which lost 7 bases and 4 bases, there was a span of 13 bases. The germline CDR1 and CDR2 sequences are LNHDA and SQIVND (reference sequence). CDR3 length: 13 amino acids. The CDR3: CASKPGWATEAFF. CDR3 nucleotides: TGTGCCAGTAAGCCGGGGTGGGCCACTGAAGCTTTCTTT.

The chain joins TRBV25-1 to TRBJ2-5; possible D gene TRBD2, 6 bases. This CDR3 contains 14 residues. CDR1 and CDR2 from the germline V gene are MGHDK and SYGVNS. V shed 2 bases and J shed 11 bases, with 18 bases lying between them. The CDR3 region is CASSEALAMGEQYF. The CDR3 coding sequence is TGTGCCAGCAGTGAAGCCCTAGCGATGGGGGAGCAGTACTTC.

The chain joins TRBV6-5 to TRBJ2-7; D not certain. Germline-derived CDR1 and CDR2 are MNHEY and SVGAGI. Trimming took 8 bases from V and 1 from J, leaving 12 bases between them. The CDR3 extends over 13 amino acids. The chain's CDR3 is CASQRGGSYEQYF. In nucleotides, the CDR3 is TGTGCCAGCCAACGAGGCGGTTCCTACGAGCAGTACTTC.

The rearrangement links TRBV4-1 to TRBJ1-5; D gene uncertain. CDR1 is MGHRA, CDR2 YSYEKL, per germline. This CDR3 has 17 residues. V was clipped by 0 bases and J by 4 bases, with 16 bases between them. The CDR3 reads CASSQDRQTDKNQPQHF. The CDR3 DNA reads TGCGCCAGCAGCCAAGATCGTCAGACCGACAAAAATCAGCCCCAGCATTTT.

A remark on this clone: Within the sample, other DNA sequences also encode this same CDR3. V gene TRBV5-1 combines with J gene TRBJ2-6; D is tentatively TRBD1 or TRBD2 (5 bases each). Trimming shortened V by 0 bases and J by 2 bases, and 6 bases separated the two germline ends. The CDR3 contains 15 residues. CDR1 is SGHRS and CDR2 is YFSETQ in the germline V gene. The CDR3 loop is CASSLVGAGANVLTF. The DNA of the CDR3 is TGCGCCAGCAGCTTGGTGGGGGCTGGGGCCAACGTCCTGACTTTC.

Only one count was recorded for this clone. The chain employs TRBV19 and TRBJ2-2, with TRBD2 identical over 8 bases. V dropped 7 bases and J dropped 7; count of bases not matched to a gene: 11. CDR1 and CDR2 (germline): LNHDA, SQIVND (reference sequence). The CDR3 is made up of 15 amino acids. The CDR3 DNA reads as TGTGCCAGTATAACGACGGGGGGGCCTGGCGGGGAGCTGTTTTTT. This codes for CASITTGGPGGELFF.

V gene TRBV4-3 combines with J gene TRBJ2-3; no clear D gene. With 1 base removed from V and 0 bases from J, the gap between germline ends came to 5 bases. Germline V gene lookup returns CDR1 LGHNA and CDR2 YSLEER. This CDR3 has 14 residues. As DNA, the CDR3 is TGCGCCAGCAGCCAAGTCCACAGCACAGATACGCAGTATTTT. It translates to CASSQVHSTDTQYF.